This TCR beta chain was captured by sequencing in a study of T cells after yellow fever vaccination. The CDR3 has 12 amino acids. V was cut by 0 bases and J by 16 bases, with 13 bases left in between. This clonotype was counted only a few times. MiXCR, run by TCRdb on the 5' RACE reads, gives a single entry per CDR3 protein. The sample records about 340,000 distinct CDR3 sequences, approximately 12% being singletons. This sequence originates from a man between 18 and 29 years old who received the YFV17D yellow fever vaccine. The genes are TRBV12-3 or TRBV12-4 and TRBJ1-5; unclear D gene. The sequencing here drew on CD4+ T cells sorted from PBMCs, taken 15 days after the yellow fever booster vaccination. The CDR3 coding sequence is TGTGCCAGCAGTTTAGCGTCCCGCAAGACCCATTTT. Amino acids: CASSLASRKTHF.